This record looks at one TCR beta chain sequence and its context. Its antigen is currently unknown. This record belongs to a study of identical twins. Study results and caveats: Within twin pairs, the out-of-frame alpha sequences they shared showed excess low generation probability.

One entry per CDR3 protein results from TCRdb running MiXCR on the 5' RACE reads. The sample has some 460,000 distinct CDR3 sequences, 13% to 15% seen once; the top ten hold around 0.48%. Germline V gene lookup returns CDR1 DFQATT and CDR2 SNEGSKA (reference sequence). V shed 3 bases and J shed 3 bases, with 9 bases lying between them. This CDR3 is 12 amino acids long. This same sample was also part of a study on yellow fever vaccine responses in identical twins.

The rearrangement joins TRBV20-1 to TRBJ2-7, with no clear D. Sequencing was performed on CD4+ T cells sorted from blood. This receptor was identified in a woman aged 18 to 35 in good health. The CDR3 is CSASSEVYEQYF. As DNA, the CDR3 is TGCAGTGCTAGCTCTGAGGTCTACGAGCAGTACTTC.